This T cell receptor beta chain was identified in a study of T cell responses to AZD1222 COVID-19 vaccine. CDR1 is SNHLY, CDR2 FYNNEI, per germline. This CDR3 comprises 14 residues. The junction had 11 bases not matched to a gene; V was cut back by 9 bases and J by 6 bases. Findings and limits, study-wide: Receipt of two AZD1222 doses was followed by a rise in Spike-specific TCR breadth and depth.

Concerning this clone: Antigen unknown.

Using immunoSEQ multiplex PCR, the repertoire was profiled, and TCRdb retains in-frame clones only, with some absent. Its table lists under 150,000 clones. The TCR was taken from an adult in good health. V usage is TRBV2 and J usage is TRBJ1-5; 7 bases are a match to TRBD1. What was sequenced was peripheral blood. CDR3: CASTEQGTPQPQHF. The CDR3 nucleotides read TGTGCCAGTACCGAACAGGGGACACCTCAGCCCCAGCATTTT.